The rows below give T cell receptor beta chains drawn from one sample of a study of T cells in Graves' hyperthyroidism and ophthalmopathy. From the multiplex PCR reads, TCRdb called clonotypes with MiXCR, one entry per CDR3 protein. The sample holds 750,000 to 950,000 distinct CDR3 sequences, over 35% seen once. Sequenced: blood. The receptors come from a young man with Graves' hyperthyroidism. Both conserved end residues are part of each CDR3. The D gene is left open where the match is weak. The size entry is marked missing in some rows and otherwise reads once, few, many or a size class.

>-|TRBV20-1|14|-|TRBJ2-5
CSARSQTGEETQYF
TGCAGTGCTAGGAGTCAGACAGGAGAAGAGACCCAGTACTTC
>-|TRBV5-6|13|-|TRBJ1-5
CAGSLDGYQPQHF
TGTGCCGGCAGCTTGGACGGATATCAGCCCCAGCATTTT
>-|TRBV4-1|14|TRBD1|TRBJ1-1
CASSQDIQGTEAFF
TGCGCCAGCAGCCAAGATATACAGGGGACTGAAGCTTTCTTT
>-|TRBV24-1|13|-|TRBJ2-7
CATSDPQGGEQYF
TGTGCCACCAGTGATCCGCAGGGTGGGGAGCAGTACTTC
>-|TRBV6-5|14|-|TRBJ1-1
CASSYVGGNTEAFF
TGTGCCAGCAGTTACGTCGGGGGGAACACTGAAGCTTTCTTT
>few|TRBV7-8|13|-|TRBJ2-7
CASSHQGGYEQYF
TGTGCCAGCAGCCATCAGGGGGGCTACGAGCAGTACTTC
>many|TRBV10-2|10|-|TRBJ2-7
CASSDREQYF
TGCGCCAGCAGTGATAGAGAGCAGTACTTC
>-|TRBV6-5|15|-|TRBJ1-1
CASSLNRGGEPEAFF
TGTGCCAGCAGTCTAAACCGCGGGGGTGAGCCTGAAGCTTTCTTT
>-|TRBV6-1|15|-|TRBJ1-5
CASSPAGRVNQPQHF
TGTGCCAGCAGTCCGGCGGGCAGGGTCAATCAGCCCCAGCATTTT
>-|TRBV29-1|12|-|TRBJ1-2
CSVLNRVHGYTF
TGCAGCGTCCTCAACAGGGTGCATGGCTACACCTTC
>-|TRBV27|14|-|TRBJ2-7
CASSFSTAEYEQYF
TGTGCCAGCAGTTTCTCGACAGCGGAATACGAGCAGTACTTC
>-|TRBV4-1|14|-|TRBJ1-2
CASSQDGGYYGYTF
TGCGCCAGCAGCCAAGATGGGGGCTACTATGGCTACACCTTC
>-|TRBV19|15|-|TRBJ2-7
CASSQNMDGTYEQYF
TGTGCCAGTAGCCAGAATATGGACGGAACCTACGAGCAGTACTTC
>few|TRBV7-9|16|TRBD1|TRBJ1-5
CASSSGQRYGNQPQHF
TGTGCCAGCAGCTCGGGACAGAGGTATGGCAATCAGCCCCAGCATTTT
>-|TRBV19|17|-|TRBJ1-5
CASSNFDAGAGNQPQHF
TGTGCCAGTAGCAATTTTGATGCGGGGGCAGGCAATCAGCCCCAGCATTTT
>-|TRBV29-1|17|TRBD1|TRBJ1-4
CSVAKGTGWGTNEKLFF
TGCAGCGTCGCTAAGGGGACAGGGTGGGGGACTAATGAAAAACTGTTTTTT
>-|TRBV29-1|13|-|TRBJ1-1
CSLAGAENTEAFF
TGCAGCTTAGCAGGGGCGGAGAACACTGAAGCTTTCTTT
>many|TRBV29-1|16|TRBD1|TRBJ1-2
CSVLREPGQTLGGYTF
TGCAGCGTTCTAAGAGAACCGGGACAGACTCTCGGGGGCTACACCTTC
>-|TRBV7-9|14|-|TRBJ2-2
CASSRDLVTGELFF
TGTGCCAGCAGTCGAGACCTCGTCACCGGGGAGCTGTTTTTT
>few|TRBV12-3/TRBV12-4|14|-|TRBJ1-1
CASSFRPMNTEAFF
TGTGCCAGCAGTTTTAGACCAATGAACACTGAAGCTTTCTTT
>-|TRBV7-2|16|TRBD2|TRBJ2-2
CASSLAGLAVTGELFF
TGTGCCAGCAGCTTAGCCGGACTAGCGGTCACCGGGGAGCTGTTTTTT
>many|TRBV7-2|15|TRBD2|TRBJ2-7
CASSSLTSGSVEQYF
TGTGCCAGCAGCTCGCTGACTAGCGGGAGTGTTGAGCAGTACTTC
>few|TRBV7-9|12|-|TRBJ2-7
CASSPAGAEQYF
TGCGCCAGCAGCCCCGCCGGCGCGGAGCAGTACTTC
>-|TRBV6-1|16|-|TRBJ1-1
CASSYVYERANTEAFF
TGTGCCAGCAGTTACGTCTACGAGAGGGCGAACACTGAAGCTTTCTTT
>many|TRBV15|13|-|TRBJ1-2
CATSRGDVYGYTF
TGTGCCACCAGCAGAGGTGACGTCTATGGCTACACCTTC
>once|TRBV14|15|-|TRBJ2-2
CASSQIGEYTGELFF
TGTGCCAGCAGCCAAATCGGGGAGTACACCGGGGAGCTGTTTTTT
>many|TRBV19|14|-|TRBJ1-6
CASSRQLRNSPLHF
TGTGCCAGTAGTAGGCAGCTTCGGAATTCACCCCTCCACTTT
>many|TRBV9|13|-|TRBJ1-2
CASSALPPGGYTF
TGTGCCAGCAGCGCCCTCCCCCCGGGAGGCTACACCTTC
>-|TRBV7-2|16|-|TRBJ1-4
CASSLEVAAPNEKLFF
TGTGCCAGCAGCTTAGAGGTGGCAGCGCCGAATGAAAAACTGTTTTTT
>-|TRBV7-9|15|-|TRBJ1-1
CASSSPKSGASEAFF
TGTGCCAGCAGCTCCCCCAAGTCAGGGGCCAGTGAAGCTTTCTTT
>many|TRBV2|13|TRBD2|TRBJ2-2
CASKRAGAGELFF
TGTGCCAGCAAACGAGCGGGAGCCGGGGAGCTGTTTTTT
>many|TRBV19|15|-|TRBJ1-4
CASSTVTALNEKLFF
TGTGCCAGTAGTACCGTGACAGCCCTTAATGAAAAACTGTTTTTT
>many|TRBV14|16|-|TRBJ1-4
CASSQVSGATNEKLFF
TGTGCCAGCAGCCAAGTATCGGGAGCAACTAATGAAAAACTGTTTTTT
>-|TRBV11-3|17|-|TRBJ1-3
CASSLNPAAFAGNTIYF
TGTGCCAGCAGCTTAAATCCCGCAGCCTTTGCTGGAAACACCATATATTTT